The 6 T cell receptor beta chains listed next were all sequenced from one sample in a study of metastatic and nonmetastatic thyroid tumors. From the PCR reads, TCRdb re-called clones with MiXCR. The data contain some 54,000 clones, roughly 18% of them singletons. Every patient underwent thyroid surgery untreated. Sequenced material: blood. The origin of the receptors is a female donor with papillary thyroid cancer or a benign thyroid nodule (not recorded which). Some clones in this sample may be carry-over from other donors' samples.

The genes are TRBV3-1 and TRBJ2-7, with a weak D call TRBD2 (6 bases). Trimming took 4 bases from V and 6 from J, leaving 16 bases between them. The CDR3 is 14 amino acids. CDR1 and CDR2 (germline): LGHDT, YNNKEL (reference sequence). CDR3 sequence reads: CASSLTRRRPEQYF. The CDR3 region has the DNA TGTGCCAGCAGCCTGACTAGAAGGAGGCCCGAGCAGTACTTC.

Remarks on this clone: A read error may account for a junction end that differs from germline. The chain is built from TRBV6-1 and TRBJ2-2; TRBD2 might be the D (5 bases). This CDR3 spans 14 amino acids. CDR1 MNHNS and CDR2 SASEGT come from the germline V gene. Here the CDR3 reads CASIESPNTGELFF. CDR3 DNA sequence: TGTGCCAGCATCGAGTCTCCTAACACCGGGGAGCTTTTTTTT.

The CDR3 loop reads CAWNGGKRLAGVGSYNEQFF. CDR3 coding DNA: TGTGCCTGGAATGGTGGAAAGAGGCTAGCGGGAGTAGGGTCCTACAATGAGCAGTTCTTC. The rearrangement joins TRBV30 to TRBJ2-1; TRBD2 matches 10 bases. This CDR3 has 20 residues. Germline V lookup: CDR1 GTSNPN, CDR2 SVGIG (reference sequence). V trimming: 4 bases; J trimming: 1 base; junction bases outside the gene matches: 19.

A remark on this clone: A much larger clone differs from this one at a single base, so this may be a read error. This sequence joins TRBV29-1 and TRBJ2-5; TRBD2 might be the D (6 bases). Germline values: CDR1 SQVTM, CDR2 ANQGSEA. This CDR3 spans 14 amino acids. The CDR3 DNA follows: TGCAGCGCCTTGGGAGGACGGGTACAAGAGACCAAGTACTTC. Protein: CSALGGRVQETKYF.

This clone came up many times. V is TRBV6-2 or TRBV6-3 and J is TRBJ2-3; 7 bases map to TRBD1. The CDR3 extends over 17 amino acids. The V segment lost 0 bases and the J segment 4 bases; nucleotides outside the gene matches: 10. Germline V CDR1 and CDR2: MNHEY, SVGEGT. CDR3 region: CASSYSSPQTGSDTQYF. CDR3 DNA: TGTGCCAGCAGTTACTCGAGTCCTCAGACAGGGTCAGATACGCAGTATTTT.

This clone was observed many times. The chain couples TRBV2 to TRBJ2-1; maybe TRBD1 (5 bases). Looked up from germline, CDR1 is SNHLY and CDR2 is FYNNEI. This CDR3 has 19 amino acids. V was shortened by 2 bases and J by 4 bases, with 24 bases between the two germline ends. The CDR3 bases are TGTGCCAGCAGTGAAAGGGCCAGGGCTGGATCAAATAGATACAATGAGCAGTTCTTC. Protein: CASSERARAGSNRYNEQFF.